A single sample is the source of the 30 T cell receptor beta chains below, sequenced in a study of blood T cells in healthy people across ages (dated by TCRdb to the mid-2010s). Library generation was performed with 5' RACE. A second PCR of roughly 7 to 11 cycles was performed with a sample-barcoded 5' primer and a J-beta primer mix. TCRdb trimmed the raw reads at Q25, called clones with MiXCR and kept productive beta chains. Rows matching on CDR3 protein sequence are summarized as one entry with the most common DNA and genes. The table for this sample lists 1.5 million to 2 million distinct CDR3 sequences; 35% to 50% of them were counted only once. The ten largest clones capture 20% to 25% of the sample. Material: blood. These TCRs come from a human donor in good health.

This clonotype was found a few times. The chain carries TRBV7-8 and TRBJ1-2; unclear D gene. Germline CDR1 reads SGHVS; CDR2 reads FQNEAQ. V was trimmed by 5 bases and J by 8 bases, leaving 12 bases between them. The CDR3 is 12 amino acids. The CDR3 reads CASSGQVGGYTF. As DNA, the CDR3 is TGTGCCAGCAGCGGTCAGGTGGGGGGCTACACCTTC.

The chain carries TRBV4-1 and TRBJ2-7; TRBD1 matches at 11 bases. Trimming at V came to 0 bases and at J to 2 bases, leaving 9 bases not matched to a gene. Germline V gives CDR1 MGHRA, CDR2 YSYEKL. The CDR3 loop spans 18 amino acids. This chain's CDR3 is CASSQDSTGTGGTYEQYF. The CDR3, as DNA: TGCGCCAGCAGCCAAGACTCGACCGGGACAGGGGGAACCTACGAGCAGTACTTC.

This rearrangement joins TRBV6-6 to TRBJ1-1; 7 bases map to TRBD1. The V segment lost 3 bases and the J segment 8 bases; nucleotides outside the gene matches: 9. CDR1 and CDR2 from the germline V gene are MNHNY and SVGAGI (reference sequence). The CDR3 contains 14 residues. DNA for the CDR3: TGTGCCAGCAGTTATAGCGAGGGGGCTCTCGAAGCTTTCTTT. The encoded protein is CASSYSEGALEAFF.

The V and J genes are TRBV15 and TRBJ1-2; 7 nucleotides agree with TRBD1. CDR3 length: 15 amino acids. V dropped 4 bases and J dropped 4; count of bases not matched to a gene: 9. From germline, CDR1 is LNHNV and CDR2 YYDKDF (reference sequence). CDR3 DNA sequence: TGTGCCACCAGCACTTCCCGGGGACAGACCTATGGCTACACCTTC. Amino acid sequence: CATSTSRGQTYGYTF.

This clonotype has a handful of counts. The chain is built from TRBV6-5 and TRBJ2-5, with TRBD2 as a possible D gene (5 bases). The CDR3 contains 14 residues. V lost 1 base, J lost 3 bases, and 9 bases lay in between. Germline V gives CDR1 MNHEY, CDR2 SVGAGI. DNA of the CDR3: TGTGCCAGCAGTTACTGGGGAGTAAAAGAGACCCAGTACTTC. Its protein product is CASSYWGVKETQYF.

This clonotype was detected ten times or more. The rearrangement links TRBV29-1 to TRBJ1-2, with D possibly matching TRBD1 (5 bases). The V end was cut by 3 bases, the J end by 2 bases, with 13 bases between. CDR1 and CDR2 (germline): SQVTM, ANQGSEA. The CDR3 totals 14 residues. DNA for the CDR3: TGCAGCGTTGATAAGGGACGGCCAAACTATGGCTACACCTTC. Its translation is CSVDKGRPNYGYTF. The complete variable domain, with remaining parts taken from reference TRBV29-1 and TRBJ1-2, reads SAVISQKPSRDICQRGTSLTIQCQVDSQVTMMFWYRQQPGQSLTLIATANQGSEATYESGFVIDKFPISRPNLTFSTLTVSNMSPEDSSIYLCSVDKGRPNYGYTFGSGTRLTVV.

This clonotype was seen only a few times. J is TRBJ2-7 and V is TRBV10-3; 8 bases align to TRBD1. The V gene end was trimmed by 6 bases and the J gene end by 4 bases; junction bases not matched to a gene: 14. The CDR3 runs 16 residues. Germline V CDR1 and CDR2: ENHRY, SYGVKD. CDR3 in DNA: TGTGCCATCAGGCCCGGACAGGGTAAAAGAAGGTACGAGCAGTACTTC. This gives the protein CAIRPGQGKRRYEQYF.

This chain joins TRBV20-1 and TRBJ2-5; TRBD1 aligns across 8 bases. CDR1 and CDR2 from the germline V gene are DFQATT and SNEGSKA (reference sequence). CDR3 length: 16 amino acids. The V gene end was trimmed by 5 bases and the J gene end by 4 bases; junction bases not matched to a gene: 15. The CDR3, as DNA: TGCAGTGCTCGACAGGGGCCCCCCTCATCGGTAGAGACCCAGTACTTC. The encoded protein is CSARQGPPSSVETQYF.

This sequence joins TRBV9 and TRBJ1-1, with 8 bases identical to TRBD1. CDR3 length: 17 residues. Germline V gene sequence: CDR1 SGDLS, CDR2 YYNGEE. V lost 4 bases to trimming and J lost 1 base; unmatched junction nucleotides: 12. Here the CDR3 DNA reads TGTGCCAGCAGCACTCCGAATTTGACAGGGGAGAACACTGAAGCTTTCTTT. Its protein product is CASSTPNLTGENTEAFF.

In regard to this clonotype: One junction end disagrees with the germline gene, perhaps due to a read error. The chain is built from TRBV7-9 and TRBJ1-6; 7 bases are shared with TRBD1. CDR3 length equals 14 residues. The germline CDR1 and CDR2 sequences are SEHNR and FQNEAQ (reference sequence). The CDR3 reads CTSSPGGVYSPLHF. CDR3 in DNA: TGTACCAGCAGCCCAGGGGGGGTTTATTCACCCCTCCACTTT.

The chain has TRBV5-1 and TRBJ2-5, with D possibly being TRBD1 (6 bases). The CDR3 runs 15 residues. The ends were cut back, 2 bases at V and 4 bases at J, with 15 bases in the middle. Germline V CDR1 and CDR2: SGHRS, YFSETQ. CDR3 region: CASSLRTAEGETQYF. The CDR3 DNA reads as TGCGCCAGCAGCTTAAGGACAGCCGAAGGAGAGACCCAGTACTTC.

This clonotype was counted only a few times. The CDR3 loop is CSVTETGSWGYTF. The CDR3 DNA is TGCAGCGTTACAGAGACAGGGAGCTGGGGCTACACCTTC. The J gene is TRBJ1-2, the V gene TRBV29-1; 7 bases are a match to TRBD1. Trimming cost V 5 bases and J 8 bases; bases outside gene matches: 11. Germline CDR1 SQVTM, CDR2 ANQGSEA. CDR3 length equals 13 residues.

The sample holds a few counts of this clonotype. J is TRBJ2-1 and V is TRBV6-5; 7 bases are a match to TRBD2. J lost 8 bases, V lost 6 bases, and 7 bases had no gene match. The germline V gene encodes CDR1 MNHEY and CDR2 SVGAGI. This CDR3 region has 13 residues. The CDR3 region is CASRTGGGDEQFF. CDR3 nucleotide sequence: TGTGCCAGCAGAACGGGGGGAGGGGATGAGCAGTTCTTC.

There are a few counts of this clonotype. This chain uses TRBV6-1 with TRBJ2-1; 9 bases line up with TRBD2. CDR1 MNHNS and CDR2 SASEGT come from the germline V gene. The trim removed 2 bases at V and 5 bases at J, leaving 7 bases unmatched. The CDR3 runs to 16 residues. The CDR3: CASSERGGGANNEQFF. The CDR3 DNA reads as TGTGCCAGCAGTGAACGTGGCGGGGGGGCAAACAATGAGCAGTTCTTC.

This clonotype was detected only a few times. This sequence joins TRBV4-3 and TRBJ2-2, with D perhaps being TRBD1 or TRBD2 (5 bases each). The CDR3 is 16 residues long. V dropped 1 base and J dropped 0 bases, with 9 bases sitting between them. Per germline, CDR1 LGHNA and CDR2 YSLEER. Here the CDR3 DNA reads TGCGCCAGCAGCCAAGGGGACGGAGCGAACACCGGGGAGCTGTTTTTT. Its protein is CASSQGDGANTGELFF.

The chain couples TRBV7-3 to TRBJ2-5, with D maybe TRBD2 (5 bases). The CDR3 totals 16 residues. Trimming stripped 1 base from V and 1 base from J, with 13 bases between. CDR1 is SGHTA and CDR2 is FQGTGA in the germline V gene. CDR3 in amino acids: CASSLRAPGFQETQYF. DNA for the CDR3: TGTGCCAGCAGCTTAAGGGCGCCGGGGTTCCAAGAGACCCAGTACTTC.

This sequence joins TRBV12-3 or TRBV12-4 and TRBJ2-5, with D maybe TRBD2 (6 bases). CDR3 length equals 15 residues. Trimming removed 5 bases from V and 3 bases from J, with 16 bases in between. The CDR3 is CASSPRLGGKETQYF. The DNA for the CDR3 is TGTGCCAGCAGTCCCAGACTAGGAGGGAAAGAGACCCAGTACTTC.

The J gene is TRBJ2-1, the V gene TRBV5-1, with TRBD2 matching over 8 bases. This CDR3 is built from 16 residues. Looked up from germline, CDR1 is SGHRS and CDR2 is YFSETQ. The V segment lost 4 bases and the J segment 5 bases; nucleotides outside the gene matches: 11. The DNA for the CDR3 is TGCGCCAGCAGCCCGTCGGGCGGGGGGTATGACAATGAGCAGTTCTTC. It yields the protein CASSPSGGGYDNEQFF.

This clonotype has more than one count but fewer than ten. V gene TRBV10-2 combines with J gene TRBJ2-7; 9 nucleotides align to TRBD2. This CDR3 has 14 residues. The ends lost 6 bases at V and 0 bases at J; junction bases unmatched: 3. Germline CDR1 WSHSY, CDR2 SAAADI. The DNA for the CDR3 is TGCGCCAGCAGAATAGCGGGGGACTCCTACGAGCAGTACTTC. Translated: CASRIAGDSYEQYF.

This clonotype turned up a few times. The chain has TRBV7-2 and TRBJ1-2, with D perhaps TRBD1 (5 bases). V was shortened by 5 bases and J by 5 bases, with 21 bases between the two germline ends. The CDR3 totals 16 residues. Germline assignment: CDR1 SGHTA and CDR2 FQGNSA. As DNA, the CDR3 is TGTGCCAGCAGCCCTCGGGACCGGGAATTTTCTTATGGCTACACCTTC. The encoded protein is CASSPRDREFSYGYTF.

This clonotype was detected once. V and J are TRBV7-2 and TRBJ1-2, with D possibly being TRBD1 (6 bases). Germline-derived CDR1 and CDR2 are SGHTA and FQGNSA. The CDR3 runs 15 residues. V was pared by 6 bases and J by 7 bases, with 21 bases between. CDR3 sequence reads: CASRSAGESISGYTF. The CDR3 nucleotides read TGTGCCAGCAGATCGGCAGGGGAGAGTATAAGTGGCTACACCTTC.

A few counts support this clonotype. The chain combines TRBV15 with TRBJ1-5, with D unresolved. Germline V CDR1 and CDR2: LNHNV, YYDKDF (reference sequence). V gave up 2 bases and J gave up 4 bases, with 6 bases separating them. The CDR3 is 13 amino acids. The CDR3 sequence is CATSRTINQPQHF. The CDR3 DNA reads TGTGCCACCAGCAGAACGATTAATCAGCCCCAGCATTTT. Variable domain in full (rest from reference TRBV15 and TRBJ1-5): DAMVIQNPRYQVTQFGKPVTLSCSQTLNHNVMYWYQQKSSQAPKLLFHYYDKDFNNEADTPDNFQSRRPNTSFCFLDIRSPGLGDTAMYLCATSRTINQPQHFGDGTRLSIL.

The chain is built from TRBV2 and TRBJ2-7; D not resolved. From germline, CDR1 is SNHLY and CDR2 FYNNEI. This CDR3 contains 15 residues. V lost 5 bases and J 3 bases, leaving 17 bases between the germline ends. For the CDR3, the DNA is TGTGCCAGCAGTTGGACGGGCATCTCCCACTACGAGCAGTACTTC. This gives the protein CASSWTGISHYEQYF.

The chain has TRBV5-1 and TRBJ2-7; no clear D gene. The DNA end favors TRBJ2-5, so the J call may be wrong. This CDR3 spans 13 amino acids. From germline, CDR1 is SGHRS and CDR2 YFSETQ. As DNA, the CDR3 is TGCGCCAGCAGCTTAGAATCGGATGCGACCCAGTACTTC. Translation: CASSLESDATQYF.

V and J are TRBV5-1 and TRBJ2-2, with D hard to call. V was cut by 0 bases and J by 7 bases, with 13 bases left in between. The germline CDR1 and CDR2 sequences are SGHRS and YFSETQ. This CDR3 is built from 15 residues. The CDR3 loop is CASSLEVMSNGELFF. CDR3 nucleotides: TGCGCCAGCAGCTTGGAGGTCATGTCAAACGGGGAGCTGTTTTTT.

This clonotype was counted only a few times. The chain joins TRBV20-1 to TRBJ1-1, with 7 positions matching TRBD1. This CDR3 contains 15 residues. Germline CDR1 and CDR2: DFQATT and SNEGSKA (reference sequence). Losses at the gene ends were 0 bases for V and 1 base for J; bases not matched to a gene: 5. This CDR3 reads CSARDPGGWNTEAFF. Here the CDR3 DNA reads TGCAGTGCTAGAGATCCAGGGGGGTGGAACACTGAAGCTTTCTTT.

The V gene is TRBV28, the J gene TRBJ2-7; either TRBD1 or TRBD2 may supply D (5 bases each). Trimming removed 5 bases from V and 2 bases from J, with 19 bases in between. This CDR3 comprises 16 residues. CDR1 and CDR2 (germline): MDHEN, SYDVKM. The chain's CDR3 is CASSPYAGTGTYEQYF. The CDR3 nucleotides are TGTGCCAGCAGTCCGTATGCCGGGACGGGGACCTACGAGCAGTACTTC.

The chain joins TRBV4-3 to TRBJ1-2; a weak D match, TRBD1 (6 bases). V was shortened by 0 bases and J by 5 bases, with 13 bases between the two germline ends. CDR3 length equals 15 residues. Per germline, CDR1 LGHNA and CDR2 YSLEER. The DNA of the CDR3 is TGCGCCAGCAGCCAAGAGATGGACAGCAGTTATGGCTACACCTTC. Amino acids: CASSQEMDSSYGYTF.

The chain has TRBV5-1 and TRBJ2-7; D remains ambiguous. Germline CDR1 SGHRS, CDR2 YFSETQ. This CDR3 is 14 amino acids long. V lost 0 bases to trimming and J lost 6 bases, with 13 bases between them. The CDR3 DNA reads TGCGCCAGCAGCTTGGATGCGACACCGGTCGAGCAGTACTTC. It is translated as CASSLDATPVEQYF. Using reference TRBV5-1 and TRBJ2-7 for the parts outside the CDR3, the full variable domain is KAGVTQTPRYLIKTRGQQVTLSCSPISGHRSVSWYQQTPGQGLQFLFEYFSETQRNKGNFPGRFSGRQFSNSRSEMNVSTLELGDSALYLCASSLDATPVEQYFGPGTRLTVT.

This clonotype was detected only a few times. The chain recombines TRBV5-1 with TRBJ2-3; a weak D match, TRBD2 (5 bases). Germline CDR1 reads SGHRS; CDR2 reads YFSETQ. The CDR3 is 14 amino acids. V gave up 4 bases and J gave up 2 bases, with 11 bases separating them. CDR3 nucleotides: TGCGCCAGCAGCAAGGAGGTAGACACAGATACGCAGTATTTT. Translated: CASSKEVDTDTQYF.